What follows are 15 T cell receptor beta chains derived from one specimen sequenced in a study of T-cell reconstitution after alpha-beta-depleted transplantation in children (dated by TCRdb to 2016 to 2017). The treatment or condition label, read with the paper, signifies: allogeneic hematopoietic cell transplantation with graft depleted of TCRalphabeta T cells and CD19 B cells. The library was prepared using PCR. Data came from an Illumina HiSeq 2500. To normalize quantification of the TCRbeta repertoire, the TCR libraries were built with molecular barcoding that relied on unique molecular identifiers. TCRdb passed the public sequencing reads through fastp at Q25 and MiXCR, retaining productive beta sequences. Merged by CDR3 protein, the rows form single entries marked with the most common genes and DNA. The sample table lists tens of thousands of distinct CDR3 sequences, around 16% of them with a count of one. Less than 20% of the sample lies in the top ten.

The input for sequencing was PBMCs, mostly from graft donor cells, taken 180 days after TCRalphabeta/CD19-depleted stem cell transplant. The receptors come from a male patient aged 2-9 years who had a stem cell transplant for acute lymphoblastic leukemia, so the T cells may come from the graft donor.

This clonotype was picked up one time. CDR3 protein: CASSRVDSGELFF. For the CDR3, the DNA is TGTGCCAGCAGCAGGGTGGATTCCGGGGAGCTGTTTTTT. The V and J genes are TRBV14 and TRBJ2-2; D is unclear. V lost 5 bases and J lost 6, with 10 bases in between. The germline gives CDR1 SGHDN, CDR2 FVKESK. The CDR3 runs to 13 residues.

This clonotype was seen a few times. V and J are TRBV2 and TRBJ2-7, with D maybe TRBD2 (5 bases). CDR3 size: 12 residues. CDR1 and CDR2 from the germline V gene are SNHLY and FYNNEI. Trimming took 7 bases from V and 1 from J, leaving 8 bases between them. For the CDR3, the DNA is TGTGCCAGCAACAGCGGTTCCTACGAGCAGTACTTC. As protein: CASNSGSYEQYF.

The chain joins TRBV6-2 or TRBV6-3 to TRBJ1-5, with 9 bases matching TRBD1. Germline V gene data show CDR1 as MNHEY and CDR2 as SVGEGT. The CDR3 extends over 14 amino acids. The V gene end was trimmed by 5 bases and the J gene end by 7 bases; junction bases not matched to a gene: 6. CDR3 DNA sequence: TGTGCCAGCAGTCGACAGGGGGGGAGGCAGCCCCAGCATTTT. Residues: CASSRQGGRQPQHF.

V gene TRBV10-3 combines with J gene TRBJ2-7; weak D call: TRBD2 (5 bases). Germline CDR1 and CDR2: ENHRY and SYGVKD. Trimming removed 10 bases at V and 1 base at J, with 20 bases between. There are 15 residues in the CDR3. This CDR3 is CATNSDFPTSYEQYF. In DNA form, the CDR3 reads TGTGCCACAAACTCGGACTTCCCGACATCCTACGAGCAGTACTTC.

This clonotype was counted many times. For the CDR3, the DNA is TGCAGTGCTATCTTACAGGGGGTCGATACGCAGTATTTT. Translation: CSAILQGVDTQYF. The V call is TRBV20-1, the J call TRBJ2-3, with 8 bases aligning to TRBD1. Trimming at V came to 4 bases and at J to 6 bases, leaving 6 bases not matched to a gene. Germline lookup yields CDR1 DFQATT and CDR2 SNEGSKA (reference sequence). The CDR3 contains 13 residues.

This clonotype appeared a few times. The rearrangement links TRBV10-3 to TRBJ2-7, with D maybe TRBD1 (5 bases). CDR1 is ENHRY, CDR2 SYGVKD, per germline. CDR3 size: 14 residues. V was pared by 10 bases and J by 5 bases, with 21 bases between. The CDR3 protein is CATRWRQTDNEQYF. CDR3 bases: TGTGCCACTAGGTGGCGCCAGACAGACAACGAGCAGTACTTC.

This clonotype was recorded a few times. The CDR3 coding sequence is TGCGCCAGCAACGACAGCCCCTACGAGCAGTACTTC. Amino acids: CASNDSPYEQYF. The V call is TRBV5-1, the J call TRBJ2-7; tentative D call: TRBD1 (5 bases). Trimming took 6 bases from V and 2 from J, leaving 9 bases between them. From germline, CDR1 is SGHRS and CDR2 YFSETQ. The CDR3 has 12 amino acids.

The CDR3 DNA reads TGTGCCAGCAGCCTAGGGGCCCTTGGCTACACCTTC. It encodes CASSLGALGYTF. The chain uses TRBV21-1 and TRBJ1-2. TRBV21-1 is described as a pseudogene. This CDR3 has 12 amino acids.

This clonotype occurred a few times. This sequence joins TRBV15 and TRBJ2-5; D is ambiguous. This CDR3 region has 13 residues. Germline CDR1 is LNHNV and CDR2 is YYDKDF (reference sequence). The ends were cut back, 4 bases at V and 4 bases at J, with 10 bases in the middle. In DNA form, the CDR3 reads TGTGCCACCAGCAACGGCGTTGGAGAGACCCAGTACTTC. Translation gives CATSNGVGETQYF.

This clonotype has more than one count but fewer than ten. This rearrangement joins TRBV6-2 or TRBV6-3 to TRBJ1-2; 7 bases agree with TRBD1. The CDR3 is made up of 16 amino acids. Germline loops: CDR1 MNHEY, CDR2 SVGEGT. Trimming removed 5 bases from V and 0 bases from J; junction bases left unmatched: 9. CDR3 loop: CASSTKTGTANYGYTF. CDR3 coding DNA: TGTGCCAGCAGTACAAAAACCGGGACAGCTAACTATGGCTACACCTTC.

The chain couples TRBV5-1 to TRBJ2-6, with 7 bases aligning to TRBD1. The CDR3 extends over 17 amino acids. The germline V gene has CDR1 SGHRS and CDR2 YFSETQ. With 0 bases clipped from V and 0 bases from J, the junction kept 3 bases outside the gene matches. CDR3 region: CASSLGRTGSGANVLTF. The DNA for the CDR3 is TGCGCCAGCAGCTTGGGTCGGACAGGCTCTGGGGCCAACGTCCTGACTTTC.

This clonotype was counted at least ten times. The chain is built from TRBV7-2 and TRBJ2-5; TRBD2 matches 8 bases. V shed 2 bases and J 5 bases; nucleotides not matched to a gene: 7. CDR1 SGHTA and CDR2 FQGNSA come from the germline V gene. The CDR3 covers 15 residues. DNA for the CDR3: TGTGCCAGCAGCTTACCGGCGGGGGGTCGGGAGACCCAGTACTTC. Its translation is CASSLPAGGRETQYF.

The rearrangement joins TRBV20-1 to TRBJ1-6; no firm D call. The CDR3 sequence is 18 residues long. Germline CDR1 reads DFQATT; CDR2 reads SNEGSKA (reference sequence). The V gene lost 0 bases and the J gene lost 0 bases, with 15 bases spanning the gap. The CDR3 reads CSARDPSQFPSYNSPLHF. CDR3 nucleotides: TGCAGTGCTAGAGACCCATCACAGTTCCCCTCCTATAATTCACCCCTCCACTTT.

For the CDR3, the DNA is TGTGCCTGGAGTGTATCGTCCAGGGACTCTGGCTACACCTTC. As protein: CAWSVSSRDSGYTF. The chain carries TRBV30 and TRBJ1-2; weak D call: TRBD1 (5 bases). Germline V gene data show CDR1 as GTSNPN and CDR2 as SVGIG (reference sequence). Trimming removed 0 bases at V and 7 bases at J, with 15 bases between. This CDR3 has 14 amino acids. Filled out from reference TRBV30 and TRBJ1-2, the complete variable domain reads SQTIHQWPATLVQPVGSPLSLECTVEGTSNPNLYWYRQAAGRGLQLLFYSVGIGQISSEVPQNLSASRPQDRQFILSSKKLLLSDSGFYLCAWSVSSRDSGYTFGSGTRLTVV.

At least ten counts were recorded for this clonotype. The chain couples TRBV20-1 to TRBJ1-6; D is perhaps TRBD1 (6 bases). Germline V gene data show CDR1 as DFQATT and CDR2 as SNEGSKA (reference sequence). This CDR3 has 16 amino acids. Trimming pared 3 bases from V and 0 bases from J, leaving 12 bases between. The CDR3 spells CSARGTGTSYNSPLHF. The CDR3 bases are TGCAGTGCTAGGGGAACAGGGACCTCCTATAATTCACCCCTCCACTTT.